The TCR beta chain described here comes from a study of Graves' ophthalmopathy and Graves' hyperthyroidism. The study's findings and limits: Distinction of ophthalmopathy from stable hyperthyroidism by a 13-signature model reached 87.88% sensitivity and more than 65% specificity.

Using RNA transcripts, the TCR beta CDR3 regions were amplified. Investigators did first-round RT-PCR with HTBI primers, then second-round multiplex PCR. TCRdb reprocessed the multiplex PCR reads via MiXCR and lists one record per CDR3 protein. The sample records just over 400,000 distinct CDR3 sequences, roughly 20% being singletons. This clonotype was seen at least ten times. As yet, its antigen is unknown. Establishment of the diagnosis relied upon clinical symptoms, serum thyroxine, TRAb, thyroid ultrasound and orbital computed tomography. The length of the CDR3 is 16 residues. Germline-derived CDR1 and CDR2 are DFQATT and SNEGSKA (reference sequence). V was trimmed by 1 base and J by 0 bases, leaving 10 bases between them.

The receptor's source is a woman under 30 with stable Graves' hyperthyroidism. What was sequenced was peripheral blood. The chain uses TRBV20-1 and TRBJ1-6; no reliable D call. CDR3 coding DNA: TGCAGTGCTAGAGTCGGCCGGAGCTCCTATAATTCACCCCTCCACTTT. Amino acids: CSARVGRSSYNSPLHF.